This section outlines one T cell receptor (beta chain) sequence together with its context. A single record per CDR3 protein comes from TCRdb applying MiXCR to the RT-PCR reads. The data show roughly 940,000 distinct CDR3 sequences, about a sixth seen once. The data derive from a study of patients and donors after allogeneic stem cell transplantation. Per germline, CDR1 GTSNPN and CDR2 SVGIG (reference sequence). V was shortened by 4 bases and J by 1 base, with 9 bases between the two germline ends. The CDR3 has 13 amino acids. This TCR came from a human donor who was either an allogeneic HSCT recipient or a stem cell or donor lymphocyte infusion donor (not recorded which). It is not recorded whose cells these are; they may come from a transplant donor. The chain couples TRBV30 to TRBJ2-3; D possibly corresponds to TRBD2 (5 bases). The sequenced sample consisted of blood, either unsorted or a sorted T cell fraction (not recorded which). Written as DNA, the CDR3 is TGTGCCTGGAATTTGGGAGGCACAGATACGCAGTATTTT. Translating it yields CAWNLGGTDTQYF. The full variable domain, rest sourced from reference TRBV30 and TRBJ2-3, is SQTIHQWPATLVQPVGSPLSLECTVEGTSNPNLYWYRQAAGRGLQLLFYSVGIGQISSEVPQNLSASRPQDRQFILSSKKLLLSDSGFYLCAWNLGGTDTQYFGPGTRLTVL.